This entry describes one T cell receptor (beta chain). The data were taken from a study of blood T cell repertoires in COVID-19. The CDR3 contains 13 residues. Trimming removed 4 bases from V and 3 bases from J, with 10 bases in between. Per germline, CDR1 SGHKS and CDR2 YYEKEE (reference sequence). Sequenced by immunoSEQ multiplex PCR; TCRdb stores in-frame clones only, minus some. Of around 160,000 clones listed, 75% to 90% were seen once; the top ten hold about 4%. The rearrangement uses TRBV5-5 and TRBJ2-5; no firm D call. What was sequenced was PBMCs or T cells enriched from blood (not recorded which). The source of this sequence is a woman aged 35 to 49 who had been exposed to COVID-19. CDR3 DNA sequence: TGTGCCAGCAGCCTTGGCTTAAAAGAGACCCAGTACTTC. It specifies CASSLGLKETQYF.